This TCR beta chain was sequenced during a study of blood T cell repertoires in COVID-19. Produced via immunoSEQ multiplex PCR; TCRdb's table is partial and in-frame only. Among roughly 260,000 clones listed, roughly four fifths were seen once. Within 2 weeks before study entry, exposed participants met a COVID-19 case. After removal of 1 base from V and 1 base from J, the junction contained 0 bases not matched to a gene. The CDR3 has 15 residues. Germline CDR1 SNHLY, CDR2 FYNNEI. This chain connects TRBV2 to TRBJ1-2, with TRBD1 matching 10 bases. This clonotype was obtained from a middle-aged woman who had been exposed to COVID-19. The sample was PBMCs or T cells enriched from blood (not recorded which). CDR3 sequence reads: CASSEGTGGNYGYTF. The CDR3 DNA is TGTGCCAGCAGTGAAGGGACAGGGGGTAACTATGGCTACACCTTC.